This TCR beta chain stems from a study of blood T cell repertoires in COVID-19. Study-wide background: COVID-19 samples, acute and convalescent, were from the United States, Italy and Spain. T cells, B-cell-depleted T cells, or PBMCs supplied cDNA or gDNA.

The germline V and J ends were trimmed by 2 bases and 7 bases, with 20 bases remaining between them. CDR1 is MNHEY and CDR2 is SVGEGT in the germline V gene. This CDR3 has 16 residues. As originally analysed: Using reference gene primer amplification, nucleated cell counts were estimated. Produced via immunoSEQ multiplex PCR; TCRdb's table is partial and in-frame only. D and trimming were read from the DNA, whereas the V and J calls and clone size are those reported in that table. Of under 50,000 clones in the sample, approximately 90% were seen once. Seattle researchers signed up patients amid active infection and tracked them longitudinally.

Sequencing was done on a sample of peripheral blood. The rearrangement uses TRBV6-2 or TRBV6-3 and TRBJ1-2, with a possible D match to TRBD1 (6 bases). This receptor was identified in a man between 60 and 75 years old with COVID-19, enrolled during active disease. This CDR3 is CASSYGPMHGGAGYTF. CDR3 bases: TGTGCCAGCAGTTACGGTCCTATGCATGGGGGCGCTGGCTACACCTTC.